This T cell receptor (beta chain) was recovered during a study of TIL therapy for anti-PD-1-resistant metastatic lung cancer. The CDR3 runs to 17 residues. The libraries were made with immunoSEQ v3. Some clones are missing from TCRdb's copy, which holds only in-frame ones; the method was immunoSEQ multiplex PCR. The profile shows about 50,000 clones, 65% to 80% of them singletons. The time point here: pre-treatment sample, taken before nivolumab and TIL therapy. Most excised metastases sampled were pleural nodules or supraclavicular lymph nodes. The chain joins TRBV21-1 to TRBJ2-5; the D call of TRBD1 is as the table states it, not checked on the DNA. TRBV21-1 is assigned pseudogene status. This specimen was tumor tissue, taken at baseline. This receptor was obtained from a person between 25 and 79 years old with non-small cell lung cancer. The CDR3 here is CASSVVNRGPGQETQYF. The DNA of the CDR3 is TGTGCCAGCAGCGTAGTCAACAGGGGACCAGGCCAAGAGACCCAGTACTTC.